The present T cell receptor (beta chain) was sequenced within a study of T-cell reconstitution after alpha-beta-depleted transplantation in children. Study findings and constraints: The study traced high day-60 TCRbeta diversity in some patients to surviving recipient T cells and thymic progenitors. Fresh T-cell production supplied most of the T-cell counts and diversity seen one year after transplant.

Unique molecular identifiers featured in how the TCRbeta library was prepared. TCRdb reanalysed the PCR reads using MiXCR and keeps one entry per CDR3 protein. Of about 640,000 distinct CDR3 sequences listed, 10% to 15% were seen once; the top ten hold over 2%. This clonotype was seen a handful of times. The antigen remains unidentified. V trimming: 3 bases; J trimming: 5 bases; junction bases outside the gene matches: 7. The CDR3 contains 15 residues. The germline V gene has CDR1 GTSNPN and CDR2 SVGIG (reference sequence). The sequence came from a male patient between 10 and 17 years old who had a stem cell transplant for acute myeloid leukemia, so the T cells may come from the graft donor. This chain joins TRBV30 and TRBJ2-3; 11 bases are shared with TRBD2. The sequencing here drew on PBMCs, mostly from graft donor cells, taken 360 days after TCRalphabeta/CD19-depleted stem cell transplant. CDR3 residues: CAWRGLAAKEDTQYF. For the CDR3, the DNA is TGTGCCTGGAGGGGACTAGCGGCAAAAGAAGATACGCAGTATTTT.